This T cell receptor beta chain stems from a study of blood T cell repertoires in COVID-19 (dated by TCRdb to about 2020). Study-wide context: The collaborator samples originated in the United States, Italy and Spain and spanned the acute and convalescent phases of COVID-19. Where available, HLA class I and class II types were taken from metadata supplied by the sample provider and were not determined by assay-based typing. A de-identified subject ID, COVID-19 status, age in years and sex were almost always included in the sample metadata. Subjects who had been exposed to COVID-19, were actively infected with it, or had recovered from it provided the deeply sampled blood TCRbeta repertoires that made up the dataset. The repertoires were released in a freely available public database meant as a resource for research on the immune response to SARS-CoV-2. Samples came from the ongoing ImmuneRACE study (first 160 participants) plus 1,254 subjects from 6 global collaborators. The prospective study material was composed of cDNA or gDNA derived from T cells, B-cell-depleted T cells, or PBMCs.

TCRbeta CDR3 regions were amplified from genomic DNA by means of the immunoSEQ Assay, a bias-controlled multiplex PCR. The authors' analysis ran thus. Nucleated cell counts per sample were estimated from amplification of reference gene primers within the assay. To quantify the absolute abundance of each unique TCRbeta CDR3 rearrangement, sequence reads were collapsed and filtered. For each sample, productive Simpson clonality was calculated as the square root of Simpson's diversity index across productive rearrangements. TCRdb re-hosts the immuneACCESS table, in-frame sequences only. Its copies lack some clones; in the studies checked, an unresolved V gene accounts for under half of them, and the cause for the rest is not known. That table supplies the V and J calls and clone size; D and trimming were determined from the DNA. The sample includes some 76,000 clones, with around 85% observed a single time. The ten top clones hold around a sixth of the sample.

The collaborating institutions used their own protocols to collect whole blood in K2EDTA tubes. For TCRbeta analysis, collaborator samples were shipped as frozen whole blood, as isolated PBMCs, or as DNA extracted from either sample type. Note on this clone: Its antigen is not yet known. No per-base quality is available; no much larger clone lies one base away.

Points the paper makes about the study in general: How much clinical and demographic metadata was included differed by source and by participant, and the metadata was provided uncurated.

The receptor was derived from an elderly man in a cohort sampled during active COVID-19. The sequencing input was peripheral blood.

The CDR3 amino acid sequence is: CASGTEYPETQYF. The DNA reads as follows: TGTGCTAGTGGTACCGAGTACCCGGAGACCCAGTACTTC. Recombination linked TRBV12-5 to TRBJ2-5, with the D segment identity uncertain. A distance of 12 bases separates the germline ends of V and J, which lose 5 bases and 5 bases respectively. The CDR3, cysteine through phenylalanine, is 13 amino acids long. Just CDR3 DNA is preserved here, 39 bases in frame from base 1. The germline V gene supplies CDR1 LGHNT and CDR2 FRNRAP.